This TCR beta chain was recorded in a study of control samples from healthy donors and cancer patients. V dropped 6 bases and J dropped 3; count of bases not matched to a gene: 5. CDR3 length: 15 residues. Per germline, CDR1 SNHLY and CDR2 FYNNEI. The protocol was immunoSEQ multiplex PCR, while the TCRdb copy is restricted to in-frame clones and leaves out a portion. The sample records approximately 150,000 clones, under 90% being singletons. The sample taken for sequencing was blood. This chain uses TRBV2 with TRBJ1-1; 12 bases match TRBD1. The receptor comes from a man aged 25-45 years in good health. DNA of the CDR3: TGTGCCAGCAGACGGGACAGGGGGCGGGACACTGAAGCTTTCTTT. As protein: CASRRDRGRDTEAFF.